These 23 T cell receptor beta chains came from one sample sequenced in a study of T cell responses to AZD1222 COVID-19 vaccine. Sequencing used immunoSEQ multiplex PCR; TCRdb keeps in-frame clones, though not all of them. Of over 120,000 clones listed, 90% to 95% are singletons. The specimen was peripheral blood, collected 28 days after the second AZD1222 dose. These receptors all stem from an adult who received the AZD1222 COVID-19 vaccine.

The chain employs TRBV7-2 and TRBJ2-7; 10 bases line up with TRBD2. Germline values: CDR1 SGHTA, CDR2 FQGNSA. This CDR3 spans 14 amino acids. With V trimmed by 2 bases and J by 7 bases, 5 bases remained unmatched. The CDR3, as DNA: TGTGCCAGCAGCTTAACTAGCGGGATTAAAGAGCAGTACTTC. Translation gives CASSLTSGIKEQYF. Using reference TRBV7-2 and TRBJ2-7 for the parts outside the CDR3, the full variable domain is GAGVSQSPSNKVTEKGKDVELRCDPISGHTALYWYRQSLGQGLEFLIYFQGNSAPDKSGLPSDRFSAERTGGSVSTLTIQRTQQEDSAVYLCASSLTSGIKEQYFGPGTRLTVT.

The chain recombines TRBV5-8 with TRBJ1-1; D not certain. Germline assignment: CDR1 SGHTS and CDR2 YDEGEE. Trimming took 0 bases from V and 1 from J, leaving 7 bases between them. The CDR3 extends over 14 amino acids. This CDR3 is CASSLEGQNTEAFF. Here the CDR3 DNA reads TGTGCCAGCAGCTTGGAAGGCCAGAACACTGAAGCTTTCTTT.

The rearrangement joins TRBV19 to TRBJ1-2, with TRBD1 as a possible D gene (5 bases). Between the trimmed V and J ends, which lost 7 bases and 0 bases, there was a span of 21 bases. Germline CDR1 reads LNHDA; CDR2 reads SQIVND (reference sequence). The CDR3 has 17 residues. CDR3 region: CASTPQHRQTANYGYTF. The CDR3, as DNA: TGTGCCAGTACCCCCCAACATCGACAGACAGCTAACTATGGCTACACCTTC.

The chain recombines TRBV11-3 with TRBJ2-3; TRBD2 agrees at 8 bases. The CDR3 is made up of 13 amino acids. V was clipped by 5 bases and J by 14 bases; unmatched bases: 12. The germline gives CDR1 SGHNT, CDR2 YENEEA. For the CDR3, the DNA is TGTGCCAGCAGCCCAACGACGGGAGGGCCAGGGTATTTT. Its translation is CASSPTTGGPGYF.

The chain carries TRBV18 and TRBJ1-1; possibly TRBD1 for D (5 bases). Germline assignment: CDR1 KGHSH and CDR2 LQKENI. This CDR3 has 16 residues. Deletions cut 5 bases from V and 0 bases from J, with 16 bases between. The CDR3 bases are TGTGCCAGCTCATTGAACGACAGATCCATGAACACTGAAGCTTTCTTT. This encodes CASSLNDRSMNTEAFF. The full variable domain, rest sourced from reference TRBV18 and TRBJ1-1, is NAGVMQNPRHLVRRRGQEARLRCSPMKGHSHVYWYRQLPEEGLKFMVYLQKENIIDESGMPKERFSAEFPKEGPSILRIQQVVRGDSAAYFCASSLNDRSMNTEAFFGQGTRLTVV.

The chain employs TRBV28 and TRBJ2-3, with a weak D call TRBD1 (6 bases). The V end was cut by 6 bases, the J end by 2 bases, with 12 bases between. The CDR3 is made up of 14 amino acids. Germline CDR1 and CDR2: MDHEN and SYDVKM. CDR3 in amino acids: CASRPRGYTDTQYF. The CDR3, as DNA: TGTGCCAGCAGACCCAGGGGTTACACAGATACGCAGTATTTT.

The rearrangement joins TRBV4-1 to TRBJ2-5, with D uncertain. V dropped 4 bases and J dropped 5 bases, with 11 bases sitting between them. The CDR3 has 13 amino acids. Germline V gives CDR1 MGHRA, CDR2 YSYEKL. CDR3 nucleotides: TGCGCCAGCAGCCGGGTGGTAGGGGAGACCCAGTACTTC. Its protein product is CASSRVVGETQYF.

This rearrangement joins TRBV5-1 to TRBJ1-1, with TRBD1 identical over 10 bases. This CDR3 comprises 13 residues. Looked up from germline, CDR1 is SGHRS and CDR2 is YFSETQ. With 4 bases clipped from V and 5 bases from J, the junction kept 2 bases outside the gene matches. CDR3 sequence reads: CASSAGQGTEAFF. The CDR3, as DNA: TGCGCCAGCAGCGCGGGACAGGGGACTGAAGCTTTCTTT.

The rearrangement uses TRBV14 and TRBJ2-1; 10 bases align to TRBD2. The V gene's germline CDR1 is SGHDN and CDR2 FVKESK. The J segment lost 10 bases and the V segment lost 4 bases, leaving 4 bases of the junction unmatched. There are 13 residues in the CDR3. The CDR3 sequence: CASSPSGSLEQFF. Here the CDR3 DNA reads TGTGCCAGCAGCCCTAGCGGGAGCTTGGAGCAGTTCTTC. The full variable domain, completed using reference TRBV14 and TRBJ2-1, is EAGVTQFPSHSVIEKGQTVTLRCDPISGHDNLYWYRRVMGKEIKFLLHFVKESKQDESGMPNNRFLAERTGGTYSTLKVQPAELEDSGVYFCASSPSGSLEQFFGPGTRLTVL.

In its sample, this clone was seen once. This sequence joins TRBV5-1 and TRBJ1-1; 7 bases are a match to TRBD1. The CDR3 loop spans 15 amino acids. V shed 0 bases, J shed 0 bases, and the junction held 2 bases outside the gene matches. From germline, CDR1 is SGHRS and CDR2 YFSETQ. The CDR3 region has the DNA TGCGCCAGCAGCTTGGTGGGACAGCTGAACACTGAAGCTTTCTTT. Its translation: CASSLVGQLNTEAFF.

A remark on this clone: A read error may produce the germline difference seen at one junction end. The chain carries TRBV7-7 and TRBJ2-2; possible D gene TRBD2, 7 bases. Germline V gene sequence: CDR1 SSHAT, CDR2 FNYEAQ (reference sequence). This CDR3 has 17 amino acids. The DNA for the CDR3 is TGTGCTAGCAGCTTAGGACCTCGGGGGGCAAAGACCGGGGAGCTGTTTTTT. Amino acid sequence: CASSLGPRGAKTGELFF. Full variable domain (rest looked up from reference TRBV7-7 and TRBJ2-2): GAGVSQSPRYKVTKRGQDVTLRCDPISSHATLYWYQQALGQGPEFLTYFNYEAQPDKSGLPSDRFSAERPEGSISTLTIQRTEQRDSAMYRCASSLGPRGAKTGELFFGEGSRLTVL.

This chain connects TRBV20-1 to TRBJ1-1; no definite D call. Trimming cost V 3 bases and J 5 bases, with 1 base left between them. This CDR3 comprises 9 residues. From germline, CDR1 is DFQATT and CDR2 SNEGSKA (reference sequence). The CDR3 protein is CSASTEAFF. Written as DNA, the CDR3 is TGCAGTGCTAGTACTGAAGCTTTCTTT.

The genes are TRBV2 and TRBJ1-6, with D possibly TRBD1 on 6 matching bases. This CDR3 has 14 amino acids. CDR1 SNHLY and CDR2 FYNNEI come from the germline V gene. The CDR3, as DNA: TGTGCTAAACAGGGATCTTCCTATAATTCACCCCTCCACTTT. This sequence encodes CAKQGSSYNSPLHF.

This rearrangement joins TRBV18 to TRBJ2-5; a weak D match, TRBD1 (5 bases). V was trimmed by 2 bases and J by 3 bases, leaving 13 bases between them. The CDR3 spans 15 residues. Per germline, CDR1 KGHSH and CDR2 LQKENI. The CDR3, as DNA: TGTGCCAGCTCACCAATAGTAGGGGTCGAAGAGACCCAGTACTTC. This translates into CASSPIVGVEETQYF.

The gene calls are TRBV10-3 and TRBJ1-2; D perhaps matches TRBD1 (5 bases). This CDR3 comprises 15 residues. Germline V gene data show CDR1 as ENHRY and CDR2 as SYGVKD. Trimming removed 0 bases from V and 6 bases from J, with 14 bases in between. The CDR3 region is CAISESGRVSDGYTF. The CDR3 DNA sequence: TGTGCCATCAGTGAGTCGGGCAGGGTGAGCGATGGCTACACCTTC.

The rearrangement links TRBV28 to TRBJ1-5; the D gene is possibly TRBD1 (6 bases). Trimming left V 6 bases short and J 10 bases short, with 16 bases between. This CDR3 has 13 amino acids. Germline CDR1 is MDHEN and CDR2 is SYDVKM. The CDR3 coding sequence is TGTGCCAGCAGGCCGGGGGGGCAGTCTCCCCAGCATTTT. It translates to CASRPGGQSPQHF.

This rearrangement joins TRBV19 to TRBJ1-2, with D perhaps matching TRBD1 (5 bases). The CDR3 runs 13 residues. From germline, CDR1 is LNHDA and CDR2 SQIVND (reference sequence). V was pared by 5 bases and J by 7 bases, with 14 bases between. The CDR3 sequence: CASSATQGSGYTF. The CDR3 region has the DNA TGTGCCAGTAGTGCCACCCAGGGTTCTGGCTACACCTTC.

The chain combines TRBV27 with TRBJ2-3; 8 positions match TRBD2. CDR1 and CDR2 (germline): MNHEY, SMNVEV (reference sequence). This CDR3 has 15 amino acids. Trimming took 4 bases from V and 6 from J; bases not matched to a gene: 9. Written as DNA, the CDR3 is TGTGCCAGCAGTTGGCTATCGACTAGCGAGGATACGCAGTATTTT. Translated: CASSWLSTSEDTQYF.

The chain joins TRBV5-1 to TRBJ2-1; 10 bases map to TRBD2. The CDR3 loop spans 18 amino acids. With 0 bases clipped from V and 7 bases from J, the junction kept 13 bases outside the gene matches. Germline CDR1 and CDR2: SGHRS and YFSETQ. CDR3 sequence reads: CASSLDNRVASGRNEQFF. In nucleotides, the CDR3 is TGCGCCAGCAGCTTGGATAACCGGGTAGCTAGCGGGAGAAATGAGCAGTTCTTC.

V usage is TRBV5-1 and J usage is TRBJ2-1; TRBD2 aligns across 12 bases. Trimming took 5 bases from V and 4 from J; bases not matched to a gene: 7. The CDR3 has 16 residues. Looked up from germline, CDR1 is SGHRS and CDR2 is YFSETQ. CDR3 amino acids: CASSPRLAGGYNEQFF. The CDR3 DNA follows: TGCGCCAGCAGTCCTCGCCTAGCGGGAGGGTACAATGAGCAGTTCTTC. The full variable domain, in which reference TRBV5-1 and TRBJ2-1 provide the parts outside the CDR3, is KAGVTQTPRYLIKTRGQQVTLSCSPISGHRSVSWYQQTPGQGLQFLFEYFSETQRNKGNFPGRFSGRQFSNSRSEMNVSTLELGDSALYLCASSPRLAGGYNEQFFGPGTRLTVL.

This chain joins TRBV28 and TRBJ1-2; D unresolved. Trimming removed 7 bases from V and 1 base from J, with 16 bases in between. Looked up from germline, CDR1 is MDHEN and CDR2 is SYDVKM. The CDR3 length is 15 residues. CDR3 region: CASNSPPGVNYGYTF. In nucleotides, the CDR3 is TGTGCCAGCAACTCCCCCCCCGGGGTTAACTATGGCTACACCTTC.

The chain has TRBV5-4 and TRBJ2-2; 7 nucleotides match TRBD1. The CDR3 contains 15 residues. After removal of 0 bases from V and 5 bases from J, the junction contained 4 bases not matched to a gene. Germline assignment: CDR1 SGHNT and CDR2 YYREEE (reference sequence). CDR3 region: CASSLGDSRTGELFF. CDR3 coding DNA: TGTGCCAGCAGCTTGGGGGACAGTCGGACCGGGGAGCTGTTTTTT.

The chain joins TRBV11-3 to TRBJ2-1; D is unresolved. V lost 1 base and J 5 bases, leaving 6 bases between the germline ends. Germline V CDR1 and CDR2: SGHNT, YENEEA. This CDR3 contains 13 residues. The CDR3 loop reads CASSLVGNNEQFF. The DNA of the CDR3 is TGTGCCAGCAGCTTAGTTGGAAACAATGAGCAGTTCTTC.